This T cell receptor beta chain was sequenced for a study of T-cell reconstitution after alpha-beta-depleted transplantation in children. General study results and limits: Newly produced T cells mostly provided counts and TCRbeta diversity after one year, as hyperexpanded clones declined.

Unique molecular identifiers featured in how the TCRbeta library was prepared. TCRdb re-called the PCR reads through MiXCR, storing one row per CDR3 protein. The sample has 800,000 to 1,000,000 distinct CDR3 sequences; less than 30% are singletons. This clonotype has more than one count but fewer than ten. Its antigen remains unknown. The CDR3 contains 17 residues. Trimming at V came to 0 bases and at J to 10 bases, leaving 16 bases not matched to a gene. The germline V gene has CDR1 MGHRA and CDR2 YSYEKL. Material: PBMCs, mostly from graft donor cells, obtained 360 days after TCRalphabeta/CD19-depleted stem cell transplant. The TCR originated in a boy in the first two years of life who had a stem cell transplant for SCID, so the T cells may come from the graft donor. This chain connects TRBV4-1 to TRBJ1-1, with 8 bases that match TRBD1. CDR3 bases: TGCGCCAGCAGCCAAGATATCTCAGGGGGCGGCGGGGTTGGAGCTTTCTTT. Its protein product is CASSQDISGGGGVGAFF.